This T cell receptor (beta chain) was recorded in a study of blood T cell repertoires in COVID-19. The method was immunoSEQ multiplex PCR; TCRdb's version includes in-frame clones alone and lacks a portion of them. The sample comprises 390,000 or so clones, roughly four fifths of which are singletons, and around 5% rests with the top ten. This clone was seen a few times. Per germline, CDR1 SGHNT and CDR2 YENEEA. Trimming pared 5 bases from V and 4 bases from J, leaving 10 bases between. There are 13 residues in the CDR3. The TCR sequence derives from a woman aged 45-65 years who had recovered from COVID-19. Sequencing was performed on PBMCs or T cells enriched from blood (not recorded which). V and J are TRBV11-3 and TRBJ2-3; D gene uncertain. In nucleotides, the CDR3 is TGTGCCAGCAGCAGAGAAGTGGCAGATACGCAGTATTTT. Translating gives CASSREVADTQYF. The whole variable domain, remainder taken from reference TRBV11-3 and TRBJ2-3, is EAGVVQSPRYKIIEKKQPVAFWCNPISGHNTLYWYLQNLGQGPELLIRYENEEAVDDSQLPKDRFSAERLKGVDSTLKIQPAELGDSAVYLCASSREVADTQYFGPGTRLTVL.